These T cell receptor beta chains were read from a single sample in a study of T cells in Graves' hyperthyroidism and ophthalmopathy. TCRdb reprocessed the multiplex PCR reads via MiXCR and lists one record per CDR3 protein. Here the sample spans a few hundred thousand distinct CDR3 sequences, more than 11% being singletons. The material sequenced was blood. Source of these receptors: a woman in her twenties or thirties with Graves' hyperthyroidism that later progressed to Graves' ophthalmopathy. The conserved cysteine and the conserved F or W are not part of the CDR3 here. The D gene is left open where the match is weak.

D	length	V	J	CDR3
TRBD2	12	TRBV25-1	TRBJ2-7	ASSPRSGAYEQY
NA	11	TRBV5-1	TRBJ1-2	ASSTSSSFGYT
NA	10	TRBV6-1	TRBJ1-2	ASSRPNYGYT
NA	12	TRBV24-1	TRBJ1-2	ATSDNQDLYGYT
NA	14	TRBV12-3/TRBV12-4	TRBJ2-3	ASRPTEGGRTDTQY
TRBD2	12	TRBV19	TRBJ2-1	ASRLAGGDNEQF
TRBD2	10	TRBV6-1	TRBJ2-7	ASRAPGGEQY
NA	9	TRBV20-1	TRBJ2-5	SPRTGETQY
TRBD1	17	TRBV28	TRBJ2-6	ASSFRSGTGTSGANVLT
TRBD1	14	TRBV12-3/TRBV12-4	TRBJ1-3	ASSPTGFHSGNTIY
TRBD2	13	TRBV5-1	TRBJ2-7	ASSPRGGGPYEQY
NA	12	TRBV20-1	TRBJ2-5	SARPGGRQETQY
TRBD2	12	TRBV30	TRBJ2-1	ARQAGVSYNEQF
NA	11	TRBV18	TRBJ2-3	ASSPSPKDTQY
TRBD1	14	TRBV11-2	TRBJ2-2	ASSFTSGTAPGELF
NA	13	TRBV6-1	TRBJ2-7	ASRSAGFPSYEQY
NA	11	TRBV27	TRBJ1-5	ASSQGSNQPQH
NA	11	TRBV6-1	TRBJ1-1	ASSGPSGTEAF